Listed below are T cell receptor beta chains from one sample, sequenced in a study of cytomegalovirus exposure and HLA in healthy donors. The protocol was immunoSEQ multiplex PCR, while the TCRdb copy is restricted to in-frame clones and leaves out a portion. The profile covers 150,000 to 200,000 clones, with 75% to 80% appearing a single time and less than 6% taken by the ten largest. The sample was PBMCs. All receptors come from a woman aged 25 to 45 in good health and CMV-seropositive. CDR3s include the opening cysteine and the closing phenylalanine or tryptophan. A D gene is named only where the DNA matches it firmly. Clone size appears in some rows only: once, few, many, or a class for an expanded clone.

j_call clone_size d_call v_call cdr3_nt cdr3_aa
TRBJ1-5 - - TRBV5-5 TGTGCCAGCAGCTTTAGTACAGGGCTCAGCAATCAGCCCCAGCATTTT CASSFSTGLSNQPQHF
TRBJ2-7 - TRBD2 TRBV5-6 TGTGCCAGCAGCGGTGGGACTAGCGGGGGGTCCGACTTCTACGAGCAGTACTTC CASSGGTSGGSDFYEQYF
TRBJ1-5 - TRBD1 TRBV7-6 TGTGCCAGCAGCCTCGACAGGGAACAGCCCCAGCATTTT CASSLDREQPQHF
TRBJ2-3 - TRBD1 TRBV28 TGTGCCAGCTATCAGGGGGGCACAGATACGCAGTATTTT CASYQGGTDTQYF
TRBJ1-1 few TRBD1 TRBV4-3 TGCGCCAGCAGCCGCGACCGGGACAGGGGGTCTGAAGCTTTCTTT CASSRDRDRGSEAFF
TRBJ2-1 - TRBD2 TRBV6-1 TGTGCCAGCAGTGACGAACTAGCGGGAGGTAGGGAGCAGTTCTTC CASSDELAGGREQFF
TRBJ2-7 - - TRBV5-1 TGCGCCAGCGGGGAGGTCGGCTACGAGCAGTACTTC CASGEVGYEQYF
TRBJ2-2 - TRBD1 TRBV25-1 TGTGCCAGCAGCCGCCCCGGGACAGAGAACACCGGGGAGCTGTTTTTT CASSRPGTENTGELFF
TRBJ2-1 - TRBD2 TRBV10-1 TGCGCCAGCAGCGACGGACTAGCGGGGGCCTACAATGAGCAGTTCTTC CASSDGLAGAYNEQFF
TRBJ1-6 - TRBD1 TRBV15 TGTGCCACCAGCAGGGGGGCAGGGGGCGATTCACCCCTCCACTTT CATSRGAGGDSPLHF
TRBJ1-3 - - TRBV29-1 TGCAGCGTTGCCGGGGTCACTGGGGGAAACACCATATATTTT CSVAGVTGGNTIYF
TRBJ1-1 - - TRBV23-1 TGCGCCAGCAGTCTAGCGGGGGGGTCTGAAGCTTTCTTT CASSLAGGSEAFF
TRBJ2-7 - TRBD1 TRBV13 TGTGCCAGCAGCTTAGACAGGGGGATCTCCTACGAGCAGTACTTC CASSLDRGISYEQYF
TRBJ2-7 - - TRBV6-5 TGTGCCAGCAGTTCAGGGGATAAGGGGCGCGAGCAGTACTTC CASSSGDKGREQYF
TRBJ1-5 - - TRBV7-6 TGTGCCAGCAGCGGCGGTCTTGGCAATCAGCCCCAGCATTTT CASSGGLGNQPQHF
TRBJ2-5 - TRBD2 TRBV7-9 TGTGCCAGCAGCATAGATAGCGGGAGAGAGACCCAGTACTTC CASSIDSGRETQYF
TRBJ2-1 - - TRBV5-1 TGCGCCAGCAGCCCAGAAGGTAGCGCTACCTACAATGAGCAGTTCTTC CASSPEGSATYNEQFF
TRBJ2-7 - TRBD2 TRBV7-9 TGTGCCAGCAGCTTCCAACTAGCGGGGCTTCCCTACGAGCAGTACTTC CASSFQLAGLPYEQYF
TRBJ2-5 - TRBD2 TRBV4-2 TGTGCCAGCAGCCAAGATAGCTCCGGACTAGCGGGAGAGACCCAGTACTTC CASSQDSSGLAGETQYF
TRBJ2-5 - - TRBV27 TGTGCCAGCAGCGCCTGGTTGGGAGGAGGAGAGACCCAGTACTTC CASSAWLGGGETQYF